The clone carrying this T cell receptor (beta chain) was observed a single time. Its antigen is not identified. The data were taken from a study of CD8+CD57+ T cells in acquired aplastic anemia. The overall study: Sorted CD4+ plus CD8+ cells gave DNA averaging about 3.2 ug. Findings and caveats of the study: Between patients and controls, twenty-nine CD8+ CDR3 sequences were found in common.

For sequencing, patients were chosen who had shown expansion of CD8+CD57+ cells by flow cytometry. TCR beta VDJ and CDR3 profiles were obtained from a genomic DNA template. TCRdb recomputed calls from the reads with MiXCR, one row per CDR3 protein. The table lists approximately 300,000 distinct CDR3 sequences, 50% to 65% of them singletons, with 1.3% in the top ten. The clonotype comes from a human donor with aplastic anemia. Sequencing used sorted CD4+, CD8+, or CD8+CD57+ T cells (not recorded which) from PBMCs.

The CDR3 reads CASRGGGSYGYTF. DNA for the CDR3: TGTGCCAGCAGAGGGGGGGGAAGCTATGGCTACACCTTC. The chain couples TRBV7-8 to TRBJ1-2, with D maybe TRBD1 (6 bases). Germline-derived CDR1 and CDR2 are SGHVS and FQNEAQ. V lost 6 bases to trimming and J lost 4 bases, with 12 bases between them. The CDR3 sequence is 13 residues long.